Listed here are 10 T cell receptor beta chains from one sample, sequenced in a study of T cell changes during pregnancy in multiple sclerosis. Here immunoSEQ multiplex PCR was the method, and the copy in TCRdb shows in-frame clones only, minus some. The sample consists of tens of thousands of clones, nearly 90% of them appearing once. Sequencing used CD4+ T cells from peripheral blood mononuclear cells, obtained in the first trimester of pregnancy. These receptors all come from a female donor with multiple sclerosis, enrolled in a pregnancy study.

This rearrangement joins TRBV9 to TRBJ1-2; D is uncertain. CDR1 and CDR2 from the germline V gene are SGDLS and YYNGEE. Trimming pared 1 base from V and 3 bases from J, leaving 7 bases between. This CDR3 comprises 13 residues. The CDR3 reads CASSVSGDYGYTF. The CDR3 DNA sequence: TGTGCCAGCAGCGTATCCGGGGACTATGGCTACACCTTC.

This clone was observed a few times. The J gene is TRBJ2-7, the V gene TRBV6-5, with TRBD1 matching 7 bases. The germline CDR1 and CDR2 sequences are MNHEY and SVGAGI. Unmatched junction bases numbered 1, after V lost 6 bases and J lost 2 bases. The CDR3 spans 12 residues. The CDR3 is CASSGTAYEQYF. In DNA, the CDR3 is TGTGCCAGCAGCGGGACAGCCTACGAGCAGTACTTC.

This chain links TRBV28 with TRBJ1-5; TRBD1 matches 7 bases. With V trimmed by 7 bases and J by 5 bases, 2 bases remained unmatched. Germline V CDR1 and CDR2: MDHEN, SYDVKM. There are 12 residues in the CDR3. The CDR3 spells CASNRGYQPQHF. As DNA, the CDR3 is TGTGCCAGCAACAGGGGTTATCAGCCCCAGCATTTT.

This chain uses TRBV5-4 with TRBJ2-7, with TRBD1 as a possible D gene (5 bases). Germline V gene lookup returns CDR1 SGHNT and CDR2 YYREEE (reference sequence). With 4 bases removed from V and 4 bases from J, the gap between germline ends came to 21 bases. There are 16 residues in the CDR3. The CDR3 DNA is TGTGCCAGCAGCCGGACAAGGACAAGCACGAGTTACGAGCAGTACTTC. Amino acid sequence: CASSRTRTSTSYEQYF.

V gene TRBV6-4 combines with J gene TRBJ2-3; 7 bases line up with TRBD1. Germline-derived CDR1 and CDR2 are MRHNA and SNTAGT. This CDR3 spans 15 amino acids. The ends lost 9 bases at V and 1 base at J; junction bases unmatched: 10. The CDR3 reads CARGDDRVGTDTQYF. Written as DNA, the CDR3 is TGTGCCAGGGGCGATGACAGGGTTGGCACAGATACGCAGTATTTT.

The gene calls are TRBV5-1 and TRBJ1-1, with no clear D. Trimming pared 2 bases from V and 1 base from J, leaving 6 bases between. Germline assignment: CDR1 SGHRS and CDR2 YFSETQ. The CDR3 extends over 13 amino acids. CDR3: CASSFGENTEAFF. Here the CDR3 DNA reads TGCGCCAGCAGCTTCGGGGAGAACACTGAAGCTTTCTTT. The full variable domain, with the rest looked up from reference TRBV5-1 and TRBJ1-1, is KAGVTQTPRYLIKTRGQQVTLSCSPISGHRSVSWYQQTPGQGLQFLFEYFSETQRNKGNFPGRFSGRQFSNSRSEMNVSTLELGDSALYLCASSFGENTEAFFGQGTRLTVV.

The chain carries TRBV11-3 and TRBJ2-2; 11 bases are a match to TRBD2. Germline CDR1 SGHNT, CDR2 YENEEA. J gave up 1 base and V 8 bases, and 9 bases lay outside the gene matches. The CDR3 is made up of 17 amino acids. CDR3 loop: CASCPGLAALNTGELFF. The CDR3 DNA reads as TGTGCCAGCTGCCCGGGACTAGCGGCCTTGAACACCGGGGAGCTGTTTTTT.

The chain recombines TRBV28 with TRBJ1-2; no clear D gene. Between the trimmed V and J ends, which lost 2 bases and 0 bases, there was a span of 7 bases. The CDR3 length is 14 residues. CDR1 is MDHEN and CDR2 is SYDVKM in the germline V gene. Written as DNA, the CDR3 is TGTGCCAGCAGTTTAGGGCCACCTAACTATGGCTACACCTTC. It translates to CASSLGPPNYGYTF.

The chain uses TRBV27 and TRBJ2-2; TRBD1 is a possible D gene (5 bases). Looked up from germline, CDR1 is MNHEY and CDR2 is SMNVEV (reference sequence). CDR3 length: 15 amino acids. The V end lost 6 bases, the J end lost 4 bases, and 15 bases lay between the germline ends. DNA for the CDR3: TGTGCCAGCAGAGTAAACCAAGGGGTCACCGGGGAGCTGTTTTTT. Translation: CASRVNQGVTGELFF.

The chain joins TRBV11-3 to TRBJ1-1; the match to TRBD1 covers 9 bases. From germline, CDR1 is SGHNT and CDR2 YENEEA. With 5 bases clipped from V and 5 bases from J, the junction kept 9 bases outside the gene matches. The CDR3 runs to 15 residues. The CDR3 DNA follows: TGTGCCAGCAGCCCATACAGGGGGCAAGTTACTGAAGCTTTCTTT. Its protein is CASSPYRGQVTEAFF. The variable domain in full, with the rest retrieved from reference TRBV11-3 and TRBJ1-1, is EAGVVQSPRYKIIEKKQPVAFWCNPISGHNTLYWYLQNLGQGPELLIRYENEEAVDDSQLPKDRFSAERLKGVDSTLKIQPAELGDSAVYLCASSPYRGQVTEAFFGQGTRLTVV.